Each of the 21 T cell receptor beta chains below was sequenced from the same sample in a study of glioma-infiltrating T cells after dendritic cell vaccination. Clones were sequenced by immunoSEQ multiplex PCR, and TCRdb holds only the in-frame ones, with some missing. The sample consists of roughly 56,000 clones, over 75% of them appearing once. Indicated time point: after dendritic cell vaccination, including at tumor progression/relapse. The specimen was blood, collected after dendritic cell vaccination. These receptors came from a human donor with glioblastoma.

The chain joins TRBV14 to TRBJ1-3, with 7 bases that match TRBD1. Germline lookup yields CDR1 SGHDN and CDR2 FVKESK. The junction had 11 bases not matched to a gene; V was cut back by 3 bases and J by 0 bases. The length of the CDR3 is 18 residues. The DNA for the CDR3 is TGTGCCAGCAGCCAGAGAACAGGGGAACCCCTCTCTGGAAACACCATATATTTT. It translates to CASSQRTGEPLSGNTIYF.

The gene calls are TRBV19 and TRBJ2-3, with 7 bases aligning to TRBD2. V gave up 5 bases and J gave up 6 bases; unmatched junction bases: 5. This CDR3 contains 13 residues. Looked up from germline, CDR1 is LNHDA and CDR2 is SQIVND (reference sequence). The CDR3 sequence: CASSLGTTDTQYF. CDR3 DNA: TGTGCCAGTAGTCTTGGGACTACTGATACGCAGTATTTT. The whole variable domain, filled in from reference TRBV19 and TRBJ2-3, reads DGGITQSPKYLFRKEGQNVTLSCEQNLNHDAMYWYRQDPGQGLRLIYYSQIVNDFQKGDIAEGYSVSREKKESFPLTVTSAQKNPTAFYLCASSLGTTDTQYFGPGTRLTVL.

CDR3 DNA sequence: TGCGCCAGCAGCCTCTCGGGGGGAGTCTCCTACAATGAGCAGTTCTTC. This sequence encodes CASSLSGGVSYNEQFF. The chain has TRBV5-1 and TRBJ2-1; 7 positions agree with TRBD2. This CDR3 comprises 16 residues. CDR1 and CDR2 from the germline V gene are SGHRS and YFSETQ. The J segment lost 0 bases and the V segment lost 4 bases, leaving 7 bases of the junction unmatched.

This rearrangement joins TRBV13 to TRBJ2-1, with D uncertain. The germline CDR1 and CDR2 sequences are PRHDT and FYEKMQ (reference sequence). The CDR3 runs to 13 residues. The germline V and J ends were trimmed by 0 bases and 5 bases, with 5 bases remaining between them. CDR3: CASSLGQNNEQFF. In DNA form, the CDR3 reads TGTGCCAGCAGCTTAGGGCAGAACAATGAGCAGTTCTTC.

This chain uses TRBV7-2 with TRBJ1-1, with D perhaps matching TRBD1 (5 bases). V shed 5 bases and J shed 7 bases, with 17 bases lying between them. CDR1 and CDR2 (germline): SGHTA, FQGNSA. This CDR3 is built from 14 residues. The DNA of the CDR3 is TGTGCCAGCAGCCTAGGTCGACTGGGGGGTGAAGCTTTCTTT. It translates to CASSLGRLGGEAFF.

The chain uses TRBV10-3 and TRBJ2-1, with 13 bases identical to TRBD2. Germline loops: CDR1 ENHRY, CDR2 SYGVKD. With V trimmed by 7 bases and J by 6 bases, 6 bases remained unmatched. CDR3 length: 15 amino acids. Here the CDR3 DNA reads TGTGCCATCAACCAACTAGCGGGGGGGCGCAATGAGCAGTTCTTC. Protein: CAINQLAGGRNEQFF.

The V and J genes are TRBV4-3 and TRBJ2-5; TRBD2 is a possible D gene (6 bases). The DNA end lines up better with TRBJ2-7; the J call may be wrong. The CDR3 runs 15 residues. CDR1 and CDR2 from the germline V gene are LGHNA and YSLEER. In DNA form, the CDR3 reads TGCGCCAGCAGCCCGGCCGCGGGGTCCTCCTACGAGCAGTACTTC. Amino acid sequence: CASSPAAGSSYEQYF.

This chain connects TRBV7-6 to TRBJ2-2; 9 nucleotides match TRBD1. Germline V gene sequence: CDR1 SGHVS, CDR2 FNYEAQ. The length of the CDR3 is 15 residues. V was pared by 4 bases and J by 5 bases, with 5 bases of the junction left unmatched. CDR3 region: CASSSGTGRTGELFF. In DNA, the CDR3 is TGTGCCAGCAGCTCCGGGACAGGGAGGACCGGGGAGCTGTTTTTT.

This clone was seen just once. The chain uses TRBV5-6 and TRBJ2-3, with D perhaps TRBD2 (6 bases). The CDR3 runs to 16 residues. Trimming took off 0 bases at V and 0 bases at J, with 11 bases between the two ends. The germline gives CDR1 SGHDT, CDR2 YYEEEE. The CDR3 bases are TGTGCCAGCAGCTTGGTGGGACTCACTAGCACAGATACGCAGTATTTT. This codes for CASSLVGLTSTDTQYF. Supplemented by reference TRBV5-6 and TRBJ2-3, the full variable domain reads DAGVTQSPTHLIKTRGQQVTLRCSPKSGHDTVSWYQQALGQGPQFIFQYYEEEERQRGNFPDRFSGHQFPNYSSELNVNALLLGDSALYLCASSLVGLTSTDTQYFGPGTRLTVL.

This chain joins TRBV4-3 and TRBJ2-2, with 7 bases fitting TRBD1. J gave up 7 bases and V 1 base, and 3 bases lay outside the gene matches. Germline V gene lookup returns CDR1 LGHNA and CDR2 YSLEER. This CDR3 comprises 14 residues. CDR3 amino acids: CASSQVSGGGELFF. The DNA of the CDR3 is TGCGCCAGCAGCCAAGTGTCAGGGGGCGGGGAGCTGTTTTTT.

The rearrangement joins TRBV2 to TRBJ2-1, with 7 bases lining up with TRBD1. The CDR3 is 16 residues long. The germline CDR1 and CDR2 sequences are SNHLY and FYNNEI. Trimming removed 4 bases from V and 4 bases from J; junction bases left unmatched: 10. CDR3 loop: CASSAGRGGRYNEQFF. CDR3 bases: TGTGCCAGCAGTGCGGGAAGAGGGGGCCGGTACAATGAGCAGTTCTTC.

V and J are TRBV29-1 and TRBJ1-2; 7 bases fit TRBD1. The CDR3 loop spans 15 amino acids. With 7 bases clipped from V and 1 base from J, the junction kept 12 bases outside the gene matches. Germline V lookup: CDR1 SQVTM, CDR2 ANQGSEA. The CDR3 DNA reads TGCAGCGCCGGGGGACAGAAGCCCAATAACTATGGCTACACCTTC. Its translation: CSAGGQKPNNYGYTF.

This sequence joins TRBV28 and TRBJ2-3, with D maybe TRBD2 (7 bases). With 9 bases removed from V and 7 bases from J, the gap between germline ends came to 29 bases. The CDR3 covers 17 residues. The germline V gene encodes CDR1 MDHEN and CDR2 SYDVKM. In DNA form, the CDR3 reads TGTGCCAGAACCATCCCCCTGGCGGGGGCATGGGGTAATACGCAGTATTTT. Residues: CARTIPLAGAWGNTQYF.

This chain connects TRBV30 to TRBJ1-4; 9 bases are a match to TRBD1. The length of the CDR3 is 14 residues. Germline V gene lookup returns CDR1 GTSNPN and CDR2 SVGIG (reference sequence). Trimming cost V 2 bases and J 10 bases; bases outside gene matches: 8. The CDR3 coding sequence is TGTGCCTGGAGTCGGACAGGGGACGAAGGAAAACTGTTTTTT. Protein product: CAWSRTGDEGKLFF.

The chain carries TRBV7-8 and TRBJ2-5; D is ambiguous. Germline V gene data show CDR1 as SGHVS and CDR2 as FQNEAQ. Between the trimmed V and J ends, which lost 3 bases and 13 bases, there was a span of 15 bases. This CDR3 is 12 amino acids long. CDR3 amino acids: CASSFLAEFPYF. The CDR3 nucleotides are TGTGCCAGCAGCTTCCTCGCGGAATTTCCGTACTTC.

This sequence joins TRBV7-6 and TRBJ1-1; no definite D call. The germline gives CDR1 SGHVS, CDR2 FNYEAQ. V lost 5 bases and J 0 bases, leaving 10 bases between the germline ends. The CDR3 totals 14 residues. Here the CDR3 reads CASSPSEVNTEAFF. The CDR3 bases are TGTGCCAGCAGCCCTAGTGAGGTGAACACTGAAGCTTTCTTT.

The genes are TRBV11-3 and TRBJ2-3; the D gene is possibly TRBD2 (5 bases). Germline V gene lookup returns CDR1 SGHNT and CDR2 YENEEA. The CDR3 consists of 14 residues. V was pared by 5 bases and J by 3 bases, with 12 bases between. Here the CDR3 DNA reads TGTGCCAGCAGCCCCCGGAGAGGGACAGATACGCAGTATTTT. This codes for CASSPRRGTDTQYF.

This clone was detected a few times. The chain is built from TRBV30 and TRBJ2-1, with 14 positions matching TRBD2. This CDR3 region has 16 residues. In germline, CDR1 is GTSNPN, CDR2 SVGIG (reference sequence). The J segment lost 6 bases and the V segment lost 1 base, leaving 5 bases of the junction unmatched. The CDR3 nucleotides are TGTGCCTGGAGTGCCCGACTAGCGGGAGGGGTCAATGAGCAGTTCTTC. This sequence encodes CAWSARLAGGVNEQFF.

The chain recombines TRBV6-5 with TRBJ2-5; 12 bases align to TRBD2. This CDR3 is 16 amino acids long. J lost 1 base, V lost 4 bases, and 4 bases had no gene match. Germline V gene sequence: CDR1 MNHEY, CDR2 SVGAGI. CDR3 in DNA: TGTGCCAGCAGTTCGCCGGGACTAGCGGGCCAAGAGACCCAGTACTTC. It yields the protein CASSSPGLAGQETQYF.

The genes are TRBV2 and TRBJ1-3; D possibly corresponds to TRBD1 (5 bases). This CDR3 spans 15 amino acids. V lost 2 bases to trimming and J lost 0 bases, with 8 bases between them. Germline lookup yields CDR1 SNHLY and CDR2 FYNNEI. In nucleotides, the CDR3 is TGTGCCAGCAGTGAATGGAGGGGCTCTGGAAACACCATATATTTT. Translating it yields CASSEWRGSGNTIYF.

This chain's CDR3 is CASSLGTGNEQFF. DNA of the CDR3: TGTGCCAGCAGCTTGGGGACAGGCAATGAGCAGTTCTTC. The V call is TRBV7-3, the J call TRBJ2-1, with 8 bases identical to TRBD1. The J segment lost 6 bases and the V segment lost 3 bases, leaving 1 base of the junction unmatched. The germline gives CDR1 SGHTA, CDR2 FQGTGA. The CDR3 has 13 residues. Full variable domain (outside the CDR3, taken from reference TRBV7-3 and TRBJ2-1): GAGVSQTPSNKVTEKGKYVELRCDPISGHTALYWYRQSLGQGPEFLIYFQGTGAADDSGLPNDRFFAVRPEGSVSTLKIQRTERGDSAVYLCASSLGTGNEQFFGPGTRLTVL.